This entry describes one TCR beta chain. The data belong to a study of control samples from healthy donors and cancer patients. Clones were read by immunoSEQ multiplex PCR, and TCRdb kept only the in-frame ones, dropping some. This sample's table reports about 200,000 clones. Trimming took 8 bases from V and 0 from J, leaving 17 bases between them. The germline V gene encodes CDR1 SNHLY and CDR2 FYNNEI. CDR3 length equals 17 residues. Material: blood. This receptor was obtained from a woman aged 25 to 39 in good health. The chain is built from TRBV2 and TRBJ1-6; D remains ambiguous. The CDR3 region has the DNA TGTGCCAGCGGCAAAGGAGTCCCCGGCTCCTATAATTCACCCCTCCACTTT. Translation: CASGKGVPGSYNSPLHF.